Below are 10 T cell receptor beta chains sequenced from a single sample in a study of blood T cell repertoires in COVID-19. Using immunoSEQ multiplex PCR, the repertoire was profiled, and TCRdb retains in-frame clones only, with some absent. The sample contains about 48,000 clones, approximately 80% of which appear only once. Sequences were obtained from peripheral blood. Every receptor here comes from a human donor with active or convalescent COVID-19. The donor label of this sample is uncertain.

The chain uses TRBV11-2 and TRBJ1-1, with D maybe TRBD1 (6 bases). Germline loops: CDR1 SGHAT, CDR2 FQNNGV. This CDR3 is 16 amino acids long. The ends were cut back, 5 bases at V and 6 bases at J, with 22 bases in the middle. In nucleotides, the CDR3 is TGTGCCAGCAGCGGTCCGCCGGGACATGTCGGGCCTGAAGCTTTCTTT. This translates into CASSGPPGHVGPEAFF.

The chain employs TRBV4-2 and TRBJ1-5, with a possible D match to TRBD1 (6 bases). CDR1 LGHNA and CDR2 YNFKEQ come from the germline V gene. V lost 0 bases, J lost 7 bases, and 7 bases lay in between. This CDR3 has 13 amino acids. This CDR3 is CASSQDTGQPQHF. The CDR3 nucleotides read TGTGCCAGCAGCCAAGATACAGGGCAGCCCCAGCATTTT.

This chain connects TRBV18 to TRBJ1-2, with D maybe TRBD1 (6 bases). Trimming removed 3 bases from V and 5 bases from J, with 16 bases in between. This CDR3 has 15 amino acids. Germline CDR1 is KGHSH and CDR2 is LQKENI. CDR3: CASSPPQGMQYGYTF. CDR3 sequence (DNA): TGTGCCAGCTCACCGCCGCAGGGGATGCAGTATGGCTACACCTTC.

V and J are TRBV4-3 and TRBJ2-3, with 8 bases fitting TRBD2. The junction had 6 bases not matched to a gene; V was cut back by 8 bases and J by 2 bases. The germline gives CDR1 LGHNA, CDR2 YSLEER. CDR3 size: 14 residues. Written as DNA, the CDR3 is TGCGCCAGCGGCGGGACTAGGAACACAGATACGCAGTATTTT. Translated: CASGGTRNTDTQYF.

This chain joins TRBV18 and TRBJ1-1, with 11 bases aligning to TRBD1. CDR1 and CDR2 (germline): KGHSH, LQKENI. J lost 5 bases, V lost 3 bases, and 8 bases had no gene match. The length of the CDR3 is 16 residues. The chain's CDR3 is CASSPRGQGAETEAFF. The CDR3 DNA is TGTGCCAGCTCACCCAGAGGACAGGGGGCTGAGACTGAAGCTTTCTTT.

This clone was counted a few times. This rearrangement joins TRBV19 to TRBJ2-7; 8 bases fit TRBD1. This CDR3 has 15 amino acids. Germline V gives CDR1 LNHDA, CDR2 SQIVND (reference sequence). V lost 3 bases and J lost 4; bases outside the gene matches: 8. The CDR3 DNA follows: TGTGCCAGTAGTATTCAGGGGGCAGAAGTTTACGAGCAGTACTTC. Translated: CASSIQGAEVYEQYF. Together with reference TRBV19 and TRBJ2-7, the CDR3 gives the full variable domain: DGGITQSPKYLFRKEGQNVTLSCEQNLNHDAMYWYRQDPGQGLRLIYYSQIVNDFQKGDIAEGYSVSREKKESFPLTVTSAQKNPTAFYLCASSIQGAEVYEQYFGPGTRLTVT.

The rearrangement links TRBV25-1 to TRBJ1-4; D is undetermined. This CDR3 has 14 amino acids. From germline, CDR1 is MGHDK and CDR2 SYGVNS. V shed 2 bases and J shed 5 bases, with 9 bases lying between them. The DNA of the CDR3 is TGTGCCAGCAGTGAAGTTACAGTGAATGAAAAACTGTTTTTT. Amino acid sequence: CASSEVTVNEKLFF.

CDR3 in DNA: TGTGCCAGCAGTGACTCGAATCCAGGGCGCGGGAGTCCGCAGTATTTT. Amino acid sequence: CASSDSNPGRGSPQYF. This sequence joins TRBV6-4 and TRBJ2-3, with 7 bases that match TRBD2. CDR3 size: 16 residues. CDR1 MRHNA and CDR2 SNTAGT come from the germline V gene. After removal of 0 bases from V and 10 bases from J, the junction contained 13 bases not matched to a gene.

The gene calls are TRBV4-3 and TRBJ2-1, with 9 positions matching TRBD2. This CDR3 has 14 residues. V lost 2 bases to trimming and J lost 8 bases; unmatched junction nucleotides: 4. CDR1 is LGHNA and CDR2 is YSLEER in the germline V gene. In DNA form, the CDR3 reads TGCGCCAGCAGCCAATCAGCGGGAGGACATGAGCAGTTCTTC. As protein: CASSQSAGGHEQFF.

The V call is TRBV7-2, the J call TRBJ1-1; 7 bases are shared with TRBD1. There are 15 residues in the CDR3. Germline V gene data show CDR1 as SGHTA and CDR2 as FQGNSA. V lost 0 bases and J lost 3; bases outside the gene matches: 4. CDR3 DNA sequence: TGTGCCAGCAGCTTAGCGCCAGGGGGTCACACTGAAGCTTTCTTT. This translates into CASSLAPGGHTEAFF.